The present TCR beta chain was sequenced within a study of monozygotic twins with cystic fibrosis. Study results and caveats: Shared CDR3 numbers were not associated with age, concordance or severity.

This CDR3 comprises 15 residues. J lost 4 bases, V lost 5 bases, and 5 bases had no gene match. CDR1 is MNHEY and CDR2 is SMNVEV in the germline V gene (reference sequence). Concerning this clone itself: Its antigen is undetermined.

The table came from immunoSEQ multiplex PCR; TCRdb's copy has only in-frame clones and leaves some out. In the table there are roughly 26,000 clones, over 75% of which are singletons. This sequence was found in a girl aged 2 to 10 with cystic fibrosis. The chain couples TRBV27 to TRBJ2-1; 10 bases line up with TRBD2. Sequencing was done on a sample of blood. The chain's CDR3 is CASSPQLAGYNEQFF. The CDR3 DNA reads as TGTGCCAGCAGTCCCCAACTAGCGGGGTACAATGAGCAGTTCTTC.